This record looks at one TCR beta chain sequence and its context. CDR3 length: 13 residues. V was cut by 1 base and J by 3 bases, with 7 bases left in between. CDR1 LNHDA and CDR2 SQIVND come from the germline V gene (reference sequence). The record originates from a study of T cell responses to AZD1222 COVID-19 vaccine. TCRdb's copy holds only in-frame clones and misses some; the assay was immunoSEQ multiplex PCR. The data contain 160,000 or so clones, roughly nine tenths of them singletons. This clonotype was sampled from an adult who received the AZD1222 COVID-19 vaccine. Sequenced material: peripheral blood, taken 28 days after the second AZD1222 dose. The V gene is TRBV19, the J gene TRBJ2-7; D ambiguous. CDR3 coding DNA: TGTGCCAGTAGTATAGGGCACATCTACGAGCAGTACTTC. It specifies CASSIGHIYEQYF.